This paragraph reports one T cell receptor (beta chain). It lacks a known antigen. Within one base of it there is no much larger clone, and no base qualities were kept. The data are from a study of blood T cell repertoires in COVID-19 (TCRdb year 2020). General notes on the study: Collaborator samples came from the United States, Italy and Spain and covered acute and convalescent phases of COVID-19. The prospective study material was composed of cDNA or gDNA derived from T cells, B-cell-depleted T cells, or PBMCs. Subjects who had been exposed to COVID-19, were actively infected with it, or had recovered from it provided the deeply sampled blood TCRbeta repertoires that made up the dataset. A freely available public database, intended as a resource for researchers studying the immune response to SARS-CoV-2, is where the repertoires were released. Samples came from the ongoing ImmuneRACE study (first 160 participants) plus 1,254 subjects from 6 global collaborators. The sample metadata nearly always contained a de-identified subject ID, COVID-19 status, age in years and sex. Where available, HLA class I and class II types were taken from metadata supplied by the sample provider and were not determined by assay-based typing. Results and caveats for the whole study, not just this receptor: The amount of clinical and demographic metadata varied by source and participant and was provided uncurated.

The CDR3 runs 14 amino acids, cysteine and phenylalanine included. Of all the DNA, just the CDR3 is kept, 42 bases in frame from base 1. The germline V gene (reference sequence) yields SGHAT for CDR1 and FQDESV for CDR2. Trimming costs V 5 bases and J 8 bases, and their ends lie 15 bases apart. Participants in the prospective study were enrolled through a virtual design, were aged about 18 to 90 years, and lived in roughly 24 United States geographic areas. To assign participants to cohorts, the prospective study relied on clinical history that participants themselves reported in a screening survey and a study questionnaire. Recovered participants in ImmuneRACE Cohort 3 were defined as having two consecutive negative NP/OP PCR tests, clearance from a healthcare professional, or resolution of symptoms. Each participant in the prospective study had whole blood, serum and a nasopharyngeal or oropharyngeal swab collected by mobile phlebotomists. Participants in the prospective study had the option to provide additional blood draws and questionnaires over a roughly 2-month period. Before DNA extraction, prospective study blood samples were shipped either frozen or at room temperature.

TCRbeta CDR3 regions were amplified from genomic DNA using the immunoSEQ Assay, a bias-controlled multiplex PCR. In the authors' own workflow: Nucleated cell counts per sample were estimated from amplification of reference gene primers within the assay. To quantify the absolute abundance of each unique TCRbeta CDR3 rearrangement, sequence reads were collapsed and filtered. For each sample, productive Simpson clonality was calculated as the square root of Simpson's diversity index over productive rearrangements. Sourced from immuneACCESS, this table was stored by TCRdb with only in-frame sequences that have V and J called. A share of the clones is absent; for the studies checked, an unresolved V gene accounts for under half, and the remainder has no known explanation. That table supplies the V and J calls and clone size; D and trimming were determined from the DNA. The sample data list 300,000 to 350,000 clones, and about 91% of these were observed just once. 8.9% of the sample belongs to the ten largest clones.

The V and J segments used are TRBV11-1 and TRBJ1-4, and perhaps TRBD1 as D gene, on 6 matching bases. The sequenced material came from PBMCs or T cells enriched from blood (not recorded which). This sequence was found in a woman between 18 and 29 years old who had recovered from COVID-19. The DNA sequence follows: TGTGCCAGCAGCGTAAACAGGGCCGGGGAAAAACTGTTTTTT. Its translation reads: CASSVNRAGEKLFF.